The clone carrying this T cell receptor (beta chain) was recorded only once. V shed 0 bases, J shed 5 bases, and the junction held 7 bases outside the gene matches. This CDR3 spans 16 amino acids. The V gene's germline CDR1 is MGHRA and CDR2 YSYEKL. TCRdb reprocessed the RT-PCR reads via MiXCR and lists one record per CDR3 protein. The sample lists about a million distinct CDR3 sequences; over 15% were seen once. The entry originates in a study of patients and donors after allogeneic stem cell transplantation. This rearrangement joins TRBV4-1 to TRBJ1-5, with TRBD1 matching 7 bases. This TCR was recovered from a human donor who was either an allogeneic HSCT recipient or a stem cell or donor lymphocyte infusion donor (not recorded which). It is not recorded whose cells these are; they may come from a transplant donor. Material for sequencing was blood, either unsorted or a sorted T cell fraction (not recorded which). CDR3: CASSQDLAGGYQPQHF. The CDR3 DNA follows: TGCGCCAGCAGCCAAGATCTCGCAGGGGGGTATCAGCCCCAGCATTTT.